These 25 T cell receptor beta chains came from one sample sequenced in a study of T cell responses to AZD1222 COVID-19 vaccine. Profiled with immunoSEQ multiplex PCR; TCRdb holds only in-frame clones, not every one. The sample has approximately 150,000 clones, roughly 90% seen once. The sequences come from peripheral blood, collected 28 days after the second AZD1222 dose. All receptors derive from an adult who received the AZD1222 COVID-19 vaccine.

V and J are TRBV7-2 and TRBJ1-3; D perhaps matches TRBD1 (6 bases). There are 16 residues in the CDR3. CDR1 and CDR2 (germline): SGHTA, FQGNSA. Trimming pared 8 bases from V and 0 bases from J, leaving 17 bases between. The CDR3 coding sequence is TGTGCCAGCGGTGACCACAGGGCCACCTCTGGAAACACCATATATTTT. Its protein product is CASGDHRATSGNTIYF.

This rearrangement joins TRBV19 to TRBJ1-1, with no clear D. The V end was cut by 7 bases, the J end by 3 bases, with 15 bases between. This CDR3 is 14 amino acids long. Per the germline V gene, CDR1 is LNHDA and CDR2 is SQIVND (reference sequence). DNA of the CDR3: TGTGCCAGTAACTGGGAGCAGTCGTACACTGAAGCTTTCTTT. This gives the protein CASNWEQSYTEAFF.

V usage is TRBV5-8 and J usage is TRBJ1-2; 9 bases match TRBD1. CDR1 SGHTS and CDR2 YDEGEE come from the germline V gene. There are 16 residues in the CDR3. J was trimmed by 8 bases and V by 3 bases; bases with no gene match: 14. The CDR3 sequence is CASSSTGTGSGPGYTF. In DNA, the CDR3 is TGTGCCAGCAGCTCAACCGGGACAGGGTCCGGGCCCGGCTACACCTTC.

The chain carries TRBV25-1 and TRBJ1-5; D perhaps matches TRBD1 (6 bases). The CDR3 runs 16 residues. Trimming removed 2 bases from V and 3 bases from J, with 14 bases in between. Germline V gene sequence: CDR1 MGHDK, CDR2 SYGVNS. The CDR3 sequence: CASSELGARDNQPQHF. DNA of the CDR3: TGTGCCAGCAGTGAACTGGGGGCGCGGGACAATCAGCCCCAGCATTTT.

In nucleotides, the CDR3 is TGTGCCAGCAGTCACGAACCGGGTCCCCGAGATTCACCCCTCCACTTT. Encoded protein: CASSHEPGPRDSPLHF. The V gene is TRBV5-8, the J gene TRBJ1-6; D is unresolved. The length of the CDR3 is 16 residues. The V end lost 5 bases, the J end lost 8 bases, and 20 bases lay between the germline ends. CDR1 is SGHTS and CDR2 is YDEGEE in the germline V gene.

V and J are TRBV27 and TRBJ1-2; 9 nucleotides agree with TRBD1. The CDR3 covers 17 residues. Germline assignment: CDR1 MNHEY and CDR2 SMNVEV (reference sequence). The V and J ends lost 5 bases and 0 bases, in that order; junction bases with no gene match: 10. CDR3 sequence reads: CASSPGTGQGSNYGYTF. The CDR3 DNA is TGTGCCAGCAGTCCCGGGACAGGGCAAGGGTCTAACTATGGCTACACCTTC.

V is TRBV3-1 (or the pseudogene TRBV3-2) and J is TRBJ2-3; D remains unclear. With 1 base removed from V and 1 base from J, the gap between germline ends came to 15 bases. CDR1 LGHDT and CDR2 YNNKEL come from the germline V gene (reference sequence). CDR3 length: 17 residues. CDR3 DNA: TGTGCCAGCAGCCAAGCCCAACTAAGCCTCGGCACAGATACGCAGTATTTT. It specifies CASSQAQLSLGTDTQYF.

This sequence joins TRBV4-3 and TRBJ2-7; D gene unclear. Germline lookup yields CDR1 LGHNA and CDR2 YSLEER. The V gene lost 2 bases and the J gene lost 3 bases, with 8 bases spanning the gap. There are 13 residues in the CDR3. CDR3 coding DNA: TGCGCCAGCAGCCAACAGCAACTCTACGAGCAGTACTTC. Protein: CASSQQQLYEQYF.

The V and J genes are TRBV5-1 and TRBJ2-6; 11 nucleotides agree with TRBD1. The CDR3 sequence is 17 residues long. J gave up 0 bases and V 7 bases, and 6 bases lay outside the gene matches. CDR1 is SGHRS and CDR2 is YFSETQ in the germline V gene. The CDR3 coding sequence is TGCGCCAGCCAGTGGACAGGGGGCGTCTCTGGGGCCAACGTCCTGACTTTC. It codes for CASQWTGGVSGANVLTF.

The gene calls are TRBV10-3 and TRBJ2-3, with D hard to call. Germline V gene sequence: CDR1 ENHRY, CDR2 SYGVKD. V shed 3 bases and J shed 1 base, with 11 bases lying between them. This CDR3 is 15 amino acids long. CDR3: CAISEQNPGTDTQYF. The CDR3 nucleotides read TGTGCCATCAGTGAACAGAACCCGGGCACAGATACGCAGTATTTT.

The chain uses TRBV5-4 and TRBJ1-2; TRBD1 is a possible D gene (5 bases). Germline V gene sequence: CDR1 SGHNT, CDR2 YYREEE (reference sequence). The CDR3 contains 15 residues. V lost 3 bases to trimming and J lost 3 bases, with 15 bases between them. This CDR3 is CASSSQAGGDYGYTF. DNA for the CDR3: TGTGCCAGCAGCTCCCAGGCGGGGGGGGACTATGGCTACACCTTC.

The V and J genes are TRBV7-2 and TRBJ2-5; 9 bases match TRBD2. The germline V gene has CDR1 SGHTA and CDR2 FQGNSA. The V segment lost 1 base and the J segment 2 bases; nucleotides outside the gene matches: 8. The CDR3 is made up of 17 amino acids. The CDR3 DNA reads as TGTGCCAGCAGCTTAGGAGGGGTAGCGGGGGATCAAGAGACCCAGTACTTC. Encoded protein: CASSLGGVAGDQETQYF.

The chain joins TRBV10-3 to TRBJ1-1; TRBD1 aligns across 9 bases. Germline values: CDR1 ENHRY, CDR2 SYGVKD. J lost 0 bases, V lost 10 bases, and 9 bases had no gene match. The CDR3 has 15 residues. The CDR3 nucleotides read TGTGCCACCTTACAGGGGGCGGGATTGAACACTGAAGCTTTCTTT. It encodes CATLQGAGLNTEAFF.

This clone has only a few counts. The chain recombines TRBV28 with TRBJ1-2; TRBD1 agrees at 8 bases. The V segment lost 7 bases and the J segment 5 bases; nucleotides outside the gene matches: 9. In germline, CDR1 is MDHEN, CDR2 SYDVKM. This CDR3 comprises 14 residues. This CDR3 is CASTAPGQAYGYTF. CDR3 coding DNA: TGTGCCAGCACCGCCCCGGGACAGGCATATGGCTACACCTTC.

The V and J genes are TRBV9 and TRBJ2-1; 9 bases match TRBD2. J gave up 10 bases and V 4 bases, and 15 bases lay outside the gene matches. CDR1 SGDLS and CDR2 YYNGEE come from the germline V gene. CDR3 length: 16 amino acids. This CDR3 is CASSPWGQVAGVEQFF. DNA for the CDR3: TGTGCCAGCAGCCCCTGGGGTCAGGTAGCGGGGGTCGAGCAGTTCTTC. The complete variable domain, with remaining parts taken from reference TRBV9 and TRBJ2-1, reads DSGVTQTPKHLITATGQRVTLRCSPRSGDLSVYWYQQSLDQGLQFLIQYYNGEERAKGNILERFSAQQFPDLHSELNLSSLELGDSALYFCASSPWGQVAGVEQFFGPGTRLTVL.

This chain connects TRBV5-6 to TRBJ1-4; D is uncertain. CDR1 SGHDT and CDR2 YYEEEE come from the germline V gene. This CDR3 has 14 residues. With 4 bases removed from V and 0 bases from J, the gap between germline ends came to 7 bases. DNA of the CDR3: TGTGCCAGCAGCGAGGGTGCAACTAATGAAAAACTGTTTTTT. It codes for CASSEGATNEKLFF.

The chain joins TRBV2 to TRBJ2-1; 8 bases map to TRBD2. V lost 0 bases, J lost 6 bases, and 4 bases stayed unmatched. Germline values: CDR1 SNHLY, CDR2 FYNNEI. The CDR3 sequence is 15 residues long. CDR3: CASSEAGTRGNEQFF. In DNA, the CDR3 is TGTGCCAGCAGTGAAGCCGGGACTAGAGGCAATGAGCAGTTCTTC.

V is TRBV6-2 or TRBV6-3 and J is TRBJ1-1; D not resolved. Germline loops: CDR1 MNHEY, CDR2 SVGEGT. Deletions cut 6 bases from V and 4 bases from J, with 9 bases between. CDR3 length: 12 residues. The CDR3 reads CASSPKGTEAFF. As DNA, the CDR3 is TGTGCCAGCAGCCCTAAGGGCACTGAAGCTTTCTTT.

V usage is TRBV6-5 and J usage is TRBJ1-6; D remains unclear. Between the trimmed V and J ends, which lost 2 bases and 7 bases, there was a span of 6 bases. Germline values: CDR1 MNHEY, CDR2 SVGAGI. There are 13 residues in the CDR3. Here the CDR3 reads CASSYTGNSPLHF. The CDR3 DNA reads TGTGCCAGCAGTTACACTGGAAATTCACCCCTCCACTTT.

J is TRBJ1-1 and V is TRBV19; TRBD1 is a possible D gene (5 bases). Trimming removed 4 bases from V and 3 bases from J, with 12 bases in between. The germline V gene encodes CDR1 LNHDA and CDR2 SQIVND (reference sequence). This CDR3 is 14 amino acids long. CDR3: CASSKQGLHTEAFF. As DNA, the CDR3 is TGTGCCAGTAGTAAGCAGGGTCTCCACACTGAAGCTTTCTTT.

This clone was counted a single time. This chain joins TRBV6-5 and TRBJ1-1, with unresolved D. The CDR3 is 15 residues long. Trimming pared 2 bases from V and 0 bases from J, leaving 10 bases between. Germline loops: CDR1 MNHEY, CDR2 SVGAGI. The CDR3, as DNA: TGTGCCAGCAGTTACAGGGAAGGGTTGAACACTGAAGCTTTCTTT. Translation gives CASSYREGLNTEAFF.

This chain connects TRBV7-9 to TRBJ1-1; TRBD1 agrees at 7 bases. CDR3 length: 12 amino acids. V shed 9 bases, J shed 4 bases, and the junction held 5 bases outside the gene matches. Germline V gives CDR1 SEHNR, CDR2 FQNEAQ (reference sequence). In DNA, the CDR3 is TGTGCCAGTTACGCAGGGGGCACTGAAGCTTTCTTT. Amino acid sequence: CASYAGGTEAFF.

In DNA, the CDR3 is TGTGCCAGCAGCAGTGGTTACAGAAATAGCAATCAGCCCCAGCATTTT. As protein: CASSSGYRNSNQPQHF. The chain joins TRBV5-5 to TRBJ1-5, with D unresolved. In germline, CDR1 is SGHKS, CDR2 YYEKEE (reference sequence). The CDR3 is 16 amino acids. V was clipped by 4 bases and J by 0 bases, with 14 bases between them.

The chain recombines TRBV30 with TRBJ1-4; TRBD1 aligns across 7 bases. This CDR3 is 13 amino acids long. In germline, CDR1 is GTSNPN, CDR2 SVGIG (reference sequence). Unmatched junction bases numbered 9, after V lost 4 bases and J lost 10 bases. Written as DNA, the CDR3 is TGTGCCTGGAAGTCAGGGGGGGCTCGAAAACTGTTTTTT. Translating gives CAWKSGGARKLFF.

The chain is built from TRBV2 and TRBJ2-7, with D uncertain. Trimming removed 5 bases from V and 1 base from J, with 6 bases in between. The germline gives CDR1 SNHLY, CDR2 FYNNEI. There are 12 residues in the CDR3. For the CDR3, the DNA is TGTGCCAGCAGTTCATTTTCCTACGAGCAGTACTTC. It specifies CASSSFSYEQYF.